One and the same sample provided the 4 T cell receptor beta chains below, sequenced in a study of cytomegalovirus exposure and HLA in healthy donors. The PCR contained 60 Vbeta and 13 Jbeta primers. Clones were sequenced by immunoSEQ multiplex PCR, and TCRdb holds only the in-frame ones, with some missing. The table has some 40,000 clones, 74% seen once. The specimen was PBMCs. The receptors shown here come from a man aged 25 to 40 in good health and CMV-seronegative.

The chain carries TRBV9 and TRBJ2-5, with D unresolved. V lost 2 bases and J 3 bases, leaving 8 bases between the germline ends. The CDR3 contains 13 residues. Per the germline V gene, CDR1 is SGDLS and CDR2 is YYNGEE. This chain's CDR3 is CASSVRFEETQYF. In DNA form, the CDR3 reads TGTGCCAGCAGCGTCCGTTTTGAAGAGACCCAGTACTTC.

The table lists this clone with a count of one. The chain couples TRBV6-6 to TRBJ2-5; 7 nucleotides line up with TRBD2. The junction had 3 bases not matched to a gene; V was cut back by 0 bases and J by 5 bases. Germline V gene data show CDR1 as MNHNY and CDR2 as SVGAGI (reference sequence). The CDR3 extends over 14 amino acids. The CDR3 sequence: CASSYSGGSETQYF. The CDR3 DNA sequence: TGTGCCAGCAGTTACTCGGGAGGGAGCGAGACCCAGTACTTC.

This clone was observed a few times. The rearrangement joins TRBV7-9 to TRBJ1-4; 7 nucleotides agree with TRBD1. The CDR3 is 14 amino acids. Germline CDR1 and CDR2: SEHNR and FQNEAQ (reference sequence). V shed 6 bases and J 6 bases; nucleotides not matched to a gene: 7. The CDR3 DNA sequence: TGTGCCAGCAGACTTGACAGGGCGGATGAAAAACTGTTTTTT. Its protein product is CASRLDRADEKLFF.

The chain's CDR3 is CAIRDSSFGDYEQYF. DNA for the CDR3: TGTGCCATCAGGGACAGTTCGTTTGGGGACTACGAGCAGTACTTC. The chain couples TRBV10-3 to TRBJ2-7; possibly TRBD1 for D (6 bases). Trimming pared 6 bases from V and 3 bases from J, leaving 18 bases between. CDR1 is ENHRY, CDR2 SYGVKD, per germline. The CDR3 loop spans 15 amino acids.